A selection of T cell receptor beta chains follows, all from one sample in a study of CD8 T cells in ankylosing spondylitis. In TCRdb, the 5' RACE reads were re-called with MiXCR into one record per CDR3 protein. The sample shows under 250,000 distinct CDR3 sequences, 32% of them seen only once. Sample: blood, either unsorted or a sorted T cell fraction (not recorded which). The receptors were gathered from a male donor with ankylosing spondylitis or in good health (not recorded which). Both conserved end residues are part of each CDR3. D genes are given only for firm matches. The size field is filled for only some rows; it gives once, few, many or a size class.

j_call,cdr3_length,d_call,v_call,clone_size,cdr3_aa,cdr3_nt
TRBJ2-7,14,TRBD2,TRBV12-3/TRBV12-4,NA,CASSRAGGLYEQYF,TGTGCCAGCAGTCGAGCGGGGGGGCTTTACGAGCAGTACTTC
TRBJ2-1,14,NA,TRBV20-1,NA,CSALGGQSHNEQFF,TGCAGTGCTTTGGGGGGACAGTCCCACAATGAGCAGTTCTTC
TRBJ2-5,18,NA,TRBV4-1,NA,CAISSGVREYWVKETQYF,TGTGCCATCAGCTCTGGGGTCAGGGAATATTGGGTGAAAGAGACCCAGTACTTC
TRBJ1-2,9,NA,TRBV20-1,many,CSDADGSAF,TGCAGTGACGCAGACGGCAGCGCCTTC
TRBJ1-6,16,TRBD1,TRBV9,few,CASSAQTGTNNSPLHF,TGTGCCAGCAGCGCTCAGACAGGGACGAATAATTCACCCCTCCACTTT
TRBJ2-5,11,NA,TRBV6-1,NA,CASSGRETQYF,TGTGCCAGCAGTGGGAGGGAGACCCAGTACTTC
TRBJ2-3,12,NA,TRBV5-1,NA,CASRGLTDTQYF,TGCGCCAGCAGGGGCCTCACAGATACGCAGTATTTT
TRBJ1-2,14,TRBD1,TRBV7-2,few,CASSFRGRFDGYTF,TGTGCCAGCAGCTTCAGGGGGCGCTTCGATGGCTACACCTTC
TRBJ1-1,13,TRBD1,TRBV5-1,many,CASSFDRGTEAFF,TGCGCCAGCAGCTTTGACAGGGGCACTGAAGCTTTCTTT
TRBJ2-1,12,NA,TRBV5-1,few,CASSQGPDEQFF,TGCGCCAGCAGCCAGGGTCCGGATGAGCAGTTCTTC
TRBJ2-1,15,NA,TRBV10-3,few,CAISESGGERNEQFF,TGTGCCATCAGTGAGTCGGGGGGCGAACGGAATGAGCAGTTCTTC
TRBJ2-4,16,TRBD2,TRBV20-1,many,CSARDSGGIAKNIQYF,TGCAGTGCTAGAGATTCGGGGGGGATAGCCAAAAACATTCAGTACTTC
TRBJ2-4,16,TRBD2,TRBV6-1,few,CASSQPSGGAKNIQYF,TGTGCCAGCAGCCAACCTAGCGGGGGGGCGAAAAACATTCAGTACTTC
TRBJ1-6,18,NA,TRBV20-1,NA,CSARAQMQGRTYNSPLHF,TGCAGTGCTAGAGCGCAGATGCAGGGTAGGACCTATAATTCACCCCTCCACTTT